This T cell receptor (beta chain) stems from a study of blood T cells in healthy people across ages. Germline V gene lookup returns CDR1 DFQATT and CDR2 SNEGSKA (reference sequence). CDR3 length: 14 amino acids. V lost 4 bases and J lost 3, with 13 bases in between. Next came a second PCR, run for roughly 7 to 12 cycles, which used a sample-barcoded 5' primer along with a J-beta primer mix. TCRdb called the 5' RACE reads again in MiXCR, with one record for every CDR3 protein. The data show 1.8 million or so distinct CDR3 sequences, with approximately 39% seen just once and roughly 23% held by the top ten.

The sample comprised blood. The V gene is TRBV20-1, the J gene TRBJ2-1; D may correspond to TRBD1 or TRBD2 (5 bases each). This clonotype was obtained from a human donor in good health. This CDR3 reads CSAKVEGLYNEQFF. The DNA for the CDR3 is TGCAGTGCTAAGGTAGAGGGGCTCTACAATGAGCAGTTCTTC.